Listed here are 11 T cell receptor beta chains from one sample, sequenced in a study of blood T cell repertoires in COVID-19. The table came from immunoSEQ multiplex PCR; TCRdb's copy has only in-frame clones and leaves some out. The profile covers around 130,000 clones, with about 77% appearing a single time and 20% to 25% taken by the ten largest. Input material: peripheral blood. All receptors derive from an elderly man with acute or convalescent COVID-19.

V is TRBV15 and J is TRBJ1-6, with a tentative D call TRBD1 (5 bases). CDR1 is LNHNV and CDR2 is YYDKDF in the germline V gene (reference sequence). This CDR3 contains 17 residues. V was pared by 0 bases and J by 7 bases, with 16 bases between. CDR3 amino acids: CATSRDRLEGRNSPLHF. The CDR3 DNA is TGTGCCACCAGCAGAGATAGGTTGGAGGGGCGGAATTCACCCCTCCACTTT.

The genes are TRBV18 and TRBJ1-3; tentatively, D is TRBD1 (6 bases). This CDR3 has 15 amino acids. Germline loops: CDR1 KGHSH, CDR2 LQKENI. The ends were cut back, 5 bases at V and 0 bases at J, with 11 bases in the middle. CDR3 residues: CASSAGTSSGNTIYF. As DNA, the CDR3 is TGTGCCAGCTCAGCCGGGACATCCTCTGGAAACACCATATATTTT.

The gene calls are TRBV11-3 and TRBJ2-7; a weak D match, TRBD1 (5 bases). Germline CDR1 reads SGHNT; CDR2 reads YENEEA. Trimming removed 0 bases from V and 5 bases from J, with 8 bases in between. This CDR3 is 13 amino acids long. CDR3 sequence reads: CASSLDLGHEQYF. The CDR3, as DNA: TGTGCCAGCAGCTTAGATTTGGGGCACGAGCAGTACTTC.

In this sample, this clone turned up a few times. V and J are TRBV7-9 and TRBJ1-5; 9 nucleotides line up with TRBD1. V dropped 6 bases and J dropped 6; count of bases not matched to a gene: 6. The CDR3 is 14 amino acids. CDR1 and CDR2 (germline): SEHNR, FQNEAQ (reference sequence). CDR3 residues: CASSAGTGIQPQHF. CDR3 coding DNA: TGTGCCAGCAGTGCCGGGACAGGGATTCAGCCCCAGCATTTT.

The chain employs TRBV6-5 and TRBJ1-1; D is perhaps TRBD1 (6 bases). Germline CDR1 is MNHEY and CDR2 is SVGAGI. Trimming removed 0 bases from V and 1 base from J, with 12 bases in between. This CDR3 is 16 amino acids long. The CDR3 here is CASSYSIGTQNTEAFF. The CDR3, as DNA: TGTGCCAGCAGTTACTCGATCGGGACACAGAACACTGAAGCTTTCTTT.

The V gene is TRBV6-1, the J gene TRBJ2-7; D perhaps matches TRBD2 (5 bases). Trimming removed 3 bases at V and 0 bases at J, with 12 bases between. This CDR3 spans 15 amino acids. Germline CDR1 reads MNHNS; CDR2 reads SASEGT. DNA for the CDR3: TGTGCCAGCAGTGATTTAGCGCTCAGCTCCTACGAGCAGTACTTC. This sequence encodes CASSDLALSSYEQYF.

In its sample, this clone was seen a few times. The V call is TRBV14, the J call TRBJ2-3; 7 bases line up with TRBD1. Germline trimming cut 4 bases from V and 3 bases from J; bases unmatched to any gene: 7. The CDR3 is 15 residues long. The germline CDR1 and CDR2 sequences are SGHDN and FVKESK. Here the CDR3 DNA reads TGTGCCAGCAGCCTAGGGGGCGGTTATACAGATACGCAGTATTTT. This sequence encodes CASSLGGGYTDTQYF. The full variable domain, in which reference TRBV14 and TRBJ2-3 provide the parts outside the CDR3, is EAGVTQFPSHSVIEKGQTVTLRCDPISGHDNLYWYRRVMGKEIKFLLHFVKESKQDESGMPNNRFLAERTGGTYSTLKVQPAELEDSGVYFCASSLGGGYTDTQYFGPGTRLTVL.

The V gene is TRBV2, the J gene TRBJ2-1; 11 bases agree with TRBD1. This CDR3 contains 12 residues. With V trimmed by 9 bases and J by 6 bases, 1 base remained unmatched. From germline, CDR1 is SNHLY and CDR2 FYNNEI. CDR3 loop: CARGQGGNEQFF. The CDR3 DNA reads as TGTGCCAGGGGACAGGGGGGCAATGAGCAGTTCTTC.

This clone showed up just a few times. The chain carries TRBV5-8 and TRBJ2-4; D call uncertain. There are 18 residues in the CDR3. V was trimmed by 1 base and J by 0 bases, leaving 17 bases between them. The V gene's germline CDR1 is SGHTS and CDR2 YDEGEE. CDR3 bases: TGTGCCAGCAGCTTGAAGTCCTTCTCGAGGCTAGCCAAAAACATTCAGTACTTC. It codes for CASSLKSFSRLAKNIQYF.

CDR3 sequence (DNA): TGTGCCACCAGTGACCCTCGACAGGGGGACACCGGGGAGCTGTTTTTT. Translated, it gives CATSDPRQGDTGELFF. The chain joins TRBV24-1 to TRBJ2-2, with 9 nucleotides matching TRBD1. Trimming cost V 4 bases and J 3 bases; bases outside gene matches: 5. Germline V gives CDR1 KGHDR, CDR2 SFDVKD. This CDR3 region has 16 residues.

The chain links TRBV29-1 to TRBJ1-1, with no clear D. The CDR3 covers 13 residues. The V gene lost 1 base and the J gene lost 8 bases, with 14 bases spanning the gap. Germline lookup yields CDR1 SQVTM and CDR2 ANQGSEA. The CDR3 spells CSVEAPGSLEAFF. The DNA of the CDR3 is TGCAGCGTTGAAGCCCCGGGGAGCCTGGAAGCTTTCTTT.